This entry lists 10 T cell receptor beta chains sequenced from one sample in a study of shared clonotypes between healthy human individuals (dated by TCRdb to about 2020). The method was the immunoSEQ multiplex PCR assay. Not all clones reach the TCRdb copy of this immuneACCESS table, which keeps in-frame sequences only. Checked studies attribute under half of the gap to unresolved V genes and leave the rest unexplained. Within this sample are fewer than 600,000 clones, with about four fifths of them counted one time only. The top ten clones comprise approximately 12% of the sample. The sample comprised PBMCs. These receptors came from a woman between 40 and 55 years old in good health. Some clones in this sample may be carry-over from other donors' samples.

This chain uses TRBV7-8 with TRBJ1-1; D unclear. This CDR3 region has 13 residues. CDR1 is SGHVS, CDR2 FQNEAQ, per germline. Trimming took 5 bases from V and 4 from J, leaving 11 bases between them. The CDR3 coding sequence is TGTGCCAGCAGCGCAGGACGGATCACTGAAGCTTTCTTT. Its protein product is CASSAGRITEAFF.

Here the CDR3 reads CASRGDRANYGYTF. CDR3 in DNA: TGTGCCAGCAGAGGAGACCGAGCTAACTATGGCTACACCTTC. V and J are TRBV2 and TRBJ1-2; D call uncertain. V was cut by 6 bases and J by 0 bases, with 11 bases left in between. The CDR3 has 14 amino acids. Germline lookup yields CDR1 SNHLY and CDR2 FYNNEI. The full variable domain, its missing parts supplied by reference TRBV2 and TRBJ1-2, is EPEVTQTPSHQVTQMGQEVILRCVPISNHLYFYWYRQILGQKVEFLVSFYNNEISEKSEIFDDQFSVERPDGSNFTLKIRSTKLEDSAMYFCASRGDRANYGYTFGSGTRLTVV.

On this clone: This sample includes further DNA sequences coding for the same CDR3. The chain is built from TRBV20-1 and TRBJ1-2; D not resolved. Germline assignment: CDR1 DFQATT and CDR2 SNEGSKA (reference sequence). CDR3 length equals 11 residues. V lost 6 bases to trimming and J lost 1 base, with 6 bases between them. CDR3 in DNA: TGCAGTGCGAAGGGTAACTATGGCTACACCTTC. As protein: CSAKGNYGYTF.

This chain uses TRBV28 with TRBJ1-4; D gene ambiguous. The CDR3 consists of 15 residues. V gave up 7 bases and J gave up 0 bases, with 12 bases separating them. The germline V gene encodes CDR1 MDHEN and CDR2 SYDVKM. The CDR3 DNA reads TGTGCCAGCAATGCAGGAAAAGCAACTAATGAAAAACTGTTTTTT. Translating it yields CASNAGKATNEKLFF.

The chain joins TRBV5-1 to TRBJ2-3, with D tentatively TRBD2 (5 bases). The CDR3 contains 16 residues. Germline values: CDR1 SGHRS, CDR2 YFSETQ. Trimming cost V 4 bases and J 0 bases, with 15 bases left between them. This chain's CDR3 is CASSPARDRSTDTQYF. CDR3 DNA sequence: TGCGCCAGCAGCCCTGCCCGGGATCGAAGCACAGATACGCAGTATTTT.

This clone has more than one count but fewer than ten. The V call is TRBV14, the J call TRBJ2-1; 11 nucleotides agree with TRBD2. The germline V gene encodes CDR1 SGHDN and CDR2 FVKESK. The CDR3 loop spans 17 amino acids. V was pared by 0 bases and J by 7 bases, with 8 bases of the junction left unmatched. CDR3 region: CASSQEFGGLAVNEQFF. In nucleotides, the CDR3 is TGTGCCAGCAGCCAAGAGTTTGGGGGACTAGCGGTAAATGAGCAGTTCTTC.

This clone appeared a few times. The V and J genes are TRBV9 and TRBJ2-3; D might be TRBD2 (6 bases). V was shortened by 8 bases and J by 2 bases, with 24 bases between the two germline ends. From germline, CDR1 is SGDLS and CDR2 YYNGEE. This CDR3 contains 17 residues. CDR3 in DNA: TGTGCCAGGGGGACTTTTTCCGGGTCGGCGGACACAGATACGCAGTATTTT. Translated, it gives CARGTFSGSADTDTQYF.

This chain connects TRBV4-3 to TRBJ2-3; the match to TRBD1 covers 7 bases. Germline V lookup: CDR1 LGHNA, CDR2 YSLEER. The CDR3 totals 15 residues. J gave up 2 bases and V 1 base, and 3 bases lay outside the gene matches. The CDR3 here is CASSQGQGNTDTQYF. The CDR3, as DNA: TGCGCCAGCAGCCAAGGACAGGGAAACACAGATACGCAGTATTTT.

This clone was recorded once. The chain employs TRBV11-2 and TRBJ2-3; D gene unclear. The V and J ends lost 5 bases and 7 bases respectively, with 10 bases between them. The CDR3 runs to 12 residues. CDR1 and CDR2 (germline): SGHAT, FQNNGV. The CDR3 spells CASSPSENTQYF. In nucleotides, the CDR3 is TGTGCCAGCAGCCCCAGCGAGAATACGCAGTATTTT. Combining the CDR3 with reference TRBV11-2 and TRBJ2-3 gives the whole variable domain EAGVAQSPRYKIIEKRQSVAFWCNPISGHATLYWYQQILGQGPKLLIQFQNNGVVDDSQLPKDRFSAERLKGVDSTLKIQPAKLEDSAVYLCASSPSENTQYFGPGTRLTVL.

In this sample, this clone turned up a few times. The V call is TRBV11-1, the J call TRBJ2-5; D may be TRBD2 (6 bases). The tail of the sequence fits TRBJ2-7 better, so the J call may be wrong. The CDR3 has 13 amino acids. Germline V lookup: CDR1 SGHAT, CDR2 FQDESV (reference sequence). The CDR3 DNA sequence: TGTGCCAGCAGCTGGGAGGTATCCTACGAGCAGTACTTC. Amino acids: CASSWEVSYEQYF.